In its sample, the clone carrying this TCR beta chain was seen once. Its antigen is unidentified. Only in-frame clones appear in the TCRdb table, and some are missing; sequencing was by immunoSEQ multiplex PCR. Of roughly 260,000 clones listed, 90% are singletons. The CDR3 loop spans 13 amino acids. The germline gives CDR1 SQVTM, CDR2 ANQGSEA. With V trimmed by 7 bases and J by 3 bases, 5 bases remained unmatched. This entry comes from a study of cytomegalovirus exposure and HLA in healthy donors. Findings and limits, study-wide: TCR clusters originating in the first cohort tended to co-occur in the approximately 130 validation repertoires, according to a later analysis.

While the first cohort had 650 to 850 subjects, the donors belonged to the separate validation cohort of roughly 130 subjects. Source material: PBMCs. The J gene is TRBJ2-1, the V gene TRBV29-1; 8 nucleotides align to TRBD2. The clonotype originates from a woman between 18 and 29 years old in good health and CMV-seronegative. The CDR3 is CSGSAGGYNEQFF. The DNA of the CDR3 is TGCAGCGGGTCTGCGGGGGGCTACAATGAGCAGTTCTTC.